The 31 T cell receptor beta chains presented below share a single source sample, sequenced in a study of identical twins. TCRdb itself ran the 5' RACE reads through MiXCR, one entry per CDR3 protein. The top ten hold about 1% of the sample, which has around 490,000 distinct CDR3 sequences, roughly 13% seen once. Separately, the same data were catalogued under a study of yellow fever vaccine responses in identical twins.

The sequenced material came from CD4+ T cells sorted from blood. The receptors here all came from a young woman in good health.

This clonotype occurred a few times. The chain is built from TRBV24-1 and TRBJ2-2; 7 bases agree with TRBD2. Germline V gives CDR1 KGHDR, CDR2 SFDVKD. The CDR3 is 13 amino acids. V dropped 8 bases and J dropped 4; count of bases not matched to a gene: 3. The CDR3 nucleotides are TGTGCCACCAAGGCTAGCGGCACCGGGGAGCTGTTTTTT. Its translation is CATKASGTGELFF.

This clonotype has more than one count but fewer than ten. V usage is TRBV6-1 and J usage is TRBJ2-4; the match to TRBD2 covers 16 bases. Germline V gene lookup returns CDR1 MNHNS and CDR2 SASEGT. CDR3 length: 16 residues. Losses at the gene ends were 6 bases for V and 8 bases for J; bases not matched to a gene: 7. CDR3 in DNA: TGTGCCAGCAGCCGCGGGACTAGCGGGGGGGAGGACATTCAGTACTTC. Protein product: CASSRGTSGGEDIQYF.

About this clonotype: At one of its ends the junction is not consistent with the germline gene, which may arise from a read error. V is TRBV29-1 and J is TRBJ2-5; D is possibly TRBD2 (5 bases). Germline V CDR1 and CDR2: SQVTM, ANQGSEA. The CDR3 contains 13 residues. The CDR3 protein is CSVALGLQGTQYF. The CDR3 coding sequence is TGCAGCGTTGCACTAGGTCTCCAAGGGACCCAGTACTTC.

The chain combines TRBV4-3 with TRBJ2-1; perhaps TRBD1 as D (5 bases). V was cut by 3 bases and J by 9 bases, with 12 bases left in between. Germline loops: CDR1 LGHNA, CDR2 YSLEER. This CDR3 has 13 amino acids. DNA of the CDR3: TGCGCCAGCAGCCAGACGCCAGGGTTTGAGCAGTTCTTC. Translating gives CASSQTPGFEQFF.

This clonotype was recorded a few times. The gene calls are TRBV4-1 and TRBJ2-1; D is perhaps TRBD2 (5 bases). The CDR3 has 17 residues. The germline V gene has CDR1 MGHRA and CDR2 YSYEKL. V was cut by 0 bases and J by 2 bases, with 14 bases left in between. The CDR3 reads CASSQERSGLAYNEQFF. The DNA for the CDR3 is TGCGCCAGCAGCCAAGAAAGGTCGGGGTTAGCCTACAATGAGCAGTTCTTC.

The chain links TRBV2 to TRBJ2-7; TRBD2 matches at 11 bases. Germline CDR1 and CDR2: SNHLY and FYNNEI. This CDR3 has 15 residues. V was pared by 6 bases and J by 2 bases, with 6 bases of the junction left unmatched. The CDR3 spells CASRPKTSGAYEQYF. CDR3 in DNA: TGTGCCAGCAGACCCAAGACTAGCGGGGCCTACGAGCAGTACTTC.

CDR3 loop: CATSRATGGQETQYF. DNA for the CDR3: TGTGCCACCAGCAGAGCGACAGGGGGGCAAGAGACCCAGTACTTC. The chain has TRBV15 and TRBJ2-5; TRBD1 matches 9 bases. Germline CDR1 reads LNHNV; CDR2 reads YYDKDF (reference sequence). Germline trimming cut 1 base from V and 2 bases from J; bases unmatched to any gene: 2. CDR3 length: 15 residues. The complete variable domain, with remaining parts taken from reference TRBV15 and TRBJ2-5, reads DAMVIQNPRYQVTQFGKPVTLSCSQTLNHNVMYWYQQKSSQAPKLLFHYYDKDFNNEADTPDNFQSRRPNTSFCFLDIRSPGLGDTAMYLCATSRATGGQETQYFGPGTRLLVL.

This chain joins TRBV30 and TRBJ2-3; D not resolved. V shed 3 bases and J shed 6 bases, with 13 bases lying between them. The V gene's germline CDR1 is GTSNPN and CDR2 SVGIG (reference sequence). The CDR3 consists of 13 residues. The CDR3 region is CAWRMGSRDTQYF. The CDR3 DNA reads TGTGCCTGGAGGATGGGGTCCAGGGATACGCAGTATTTT.

This clonotype was observed a few times. The chain is built from TRBV6-5 and TRBJ1-4; D remains unclear. Trimming shortened V by 2 bases and J by 4 bases, and 17 bases separated the two germline ends. CDR1 and CDR2 from the germline V gene are MNHEY and SVGAGI. The CDR3 sequence is 17 residues long. CDR3 sequence: CASSYGSFARNNEKLFF. CDR3 nucleotide sequence: TGTGCCAGCAGTTACGGTTCGTTTGCACGAAATAATGAAAAACTGTTTTTT.

This clonotype was counted many times. The rearrangement uses TRBV24-1 and TRBJ2-7; D is undetermined. Germline CDR1 is KGHDR and CDR2 is SFDVKD. Trimming removed 0 bases at V and 4 bases at J, with 18 bases between. This CDR3 is 17 amino acids long. The CDR3 loop is CATSDLPAQTLCYEQYF. The CDR3 region has the DNA TGTGCCACCAGTGATTTGCCAGCCCAGACATTGTGTTACGAGCAGTACTTC.

This clonotype came up a few times. This rearrangement joins TRBV5-1 to TRBJ2-3; 11 positions agree with TRBD1. Per germline, CDR1 SGHRS and CDR2 YFSETQ. The V gene end was trimmed by 4 bases and the J gene end by 4 bases; junction bases not matched to a gene: 5. The CDR3 is made up of 15 amino acids. Here the CDR3 reads CASSVGTGGPDTQYF. For the CDR3, the DNA is TGCGCCAGCAGCGTCGGGACAGGGGGGCCAGATACGCAGTATTTT.

J is TRBJ2-1 and V is TRBV7-8; D is uncertain. Trimming removed 5 bases at V and 4 bases at J, with 15 bases between. In germline, CDR1 is SGHVS, CDR2 FQNEAQ. CDR3 length: 15 amino acids. This CDR3 is CASSQETSRYNEQFF. The CDR3 nucleotides read TGTGCCAGCAGCCAGGAGACGTCCAGATACAATGAGCAGTTCTTC.

As regards this clonotype: A much larger clone lies one base from this, so it may be a read error. The V and J genes are TRBV5-1 and TRBJ2-3, with a possible D match to TRBD1 (6 bases). The V end lost 4 bases, the J end lost 4 bases, and 13 bases lay between the germline ends. Per germline, CDR1 SGHRS and CDR2 YFSETQ. This CDR3 region has 14 residues. The CDR3 is CASSLGQSADTQYF. The CDR3 nucleotides are TGCGCCAGCAGCCTCGGACAGAGCGCAGATACGCAGTATTTT. The full variable domain, in which reference TRBV5-1 and TRBJ2-3 provide the parts outside the CDR3, is KAGVTQTPRYLIKTRGQQVTLSCSPISGHRSVSWYQQTPGQGLQFLFEYFSETQRNKGNFPGRFSGRQFSNSRSEMNVSTLELGDSALYLCASSLGQSADTQYFGPGTRLTVL.

The rearrangement joins TRBV12-3 or TRBV12-4 to TRBJ2-6; TRBD1 matches at 10 bases. V lost 3 bases, J lost 0 bases, and 2 bases stayed unmatched. This CDR3 comprises 17 residues. The CDR3 sequence: CASSFRTGGSGANVLTF. The CDR3 DNA follows: TGTGCCAGCAGTTTTCGGACAGGGGGCTCTGGGGCCAACGTCCTGACTTTC.

About this clonotype: Mismatch with germline at one junction end may stem from a read error. The rearrangement uses TRBV7-7 and TRBJ2-2, with 7 nucleotides matching TRBD1. Germline assignment: CDR1 SSHAT and CDR2 FNYEAQ (reference sequence). This CDR3 is 17 amino acids long. This CDR3 is CASSQATGTANTGELFF. The DNA of the CDR3 is TGTGCTAGCAGTCAAGCGACCGGGACAGCCAACACCGGGGAGCTGTTTTTT.

Only one count was recorded for this clonotype. The chain combines TRBV7-2 with TRBJ2-7; 7 bases fit TRBD2. This CDR3 spans 15 amino acids. CDR1 is SGHTA, CDR2 FQGNSA, per germline. The V segment lost 5 bases and the J segment 4 bases; nucleotides outside the gene matches: 11. The CDR3 region is CASSLTQGAGYEQYF. CDR3 nucleotide sequence: TGTGCCAGCAGCCTCACGCAGGGAGCGGGGTACGAGCAGTACTTC.

The rearrangement uses TRBV27 and TRBJ2-5; the D is unclear. The CDR3 length is 17 residues. Germline V lookup: CDR1 MNHEY, CDR2 SMNVEV (reference sequence). Trimming removed 3 bases from V and 0 bases from J, with 17 bases in between. CDR3 sequence (DNA): TGTGCCAGCAGTTTTTCCCCTCAAGTCCGGTACCAAGAGACCCAGTACTTC. It yields the protein CASSFSPQVRYQETQYF.

V gene TRBV24-1 combines with J gene TRBJ2-6; the D is unclear. Germline V gene data show CDR1 as KGHDR and CDR2 as SFDVKD. CDR3 size: 15 residues. V was cut by 3 bases and J by 0 bases, with 5 bases left in between. CDR3 sequence (DNA): TGTGCCACCAGTGATCCCGGCTCTGGGGCCAACGTCCTGACTTTC. Its translation: CATSDPGSGANVLTF.

V and J are TRBV5-1 and TRBJ2-3, with D perhaps TRBD1 (6 bases). V lost 4 bases to trimming and J lost 2 bases, with 17 bases between them. Germline V gives CDR1 SGHRS, CDR2 YFSETQ. The CDR3 sequence is 16 residues long. CDR3 sequence reads: CASSLGAGALTDTQYF. The CDR3 region has the DNA TGCGCCAGCAGCCTGGGGGCAGGGGCCCTCACAGATACGCAGTATTTT. The variable domain in full, with the rest retrieved from reference TRBV5-1 and TRBJ2-3, is KAGVTQTPRYLIKTRGQQVTLSCSPISGHRSVSWYQQTPGQGLQFLFEYFSETQRNKGNFPGRFSGRQFSNSRSEMNVSTLELGDSALYLCASSLGAGALTDTQYFGPGTRLTVL.

This rearrangement joins TRBV12-3 or TRBV12-4 to TRBJ2-5; possibly TRBD1 or TRBD2 for D (5 bases each). Between the trimmed V and J ends, which lost 5 bases and 1 base, there was a span of 14 bases. The CDR3 is made up of 15 amino acids. This chain's CDR3 is CASSADTGGQETQYF. The CDR3 region has the DNA TGTGCCAGCAGTGCCGATACAGGAGGCCAAGAGACCCAGTACTTC.

This clonotype turned up a few times. V gene TRBV5-1 combines with J gene TRBJ1-1; D is perhaps TRBD1 (6 bases). Per the germline V gene, CDR1 is SGHRS and CDR2 is YFSETQ. The CDR3 loop spans 14 amino acids. Trimming removed 4 bases at V and 2 bases at J, with 12 bases between. CDR3 sequence (DNA): TGCGCCAGCAGCCCCGGGACAAAAAACACTGAAGCTTTCTTT. It translates to CASSPGTKNTEAFF.

The gene calls are TRBV18 and TRBJ2-2, with D hard to call. Germline V gene sequence: CDR1 KGHSH, CDR2 LQKENI. The CDR3 is 13 residues long. Trimming shortened V by 3 bases and J by 8 bases, and 10 bases separated the two germline ends. CDR3 protein: CASSPQTDGELFF. The CDR3 DNA sequence: TGTGCCAGCTCACCGCAGACGGATGGGGAGCTGTTTTTT.

In its sample, this clonotype was seen many times. The chain has TRBV29-1 and TRBJ2-1; D tentatively reads TRBD1 or TRBD2 (5 bases each). V shed 4 bases and J shed 9 bases, with 25 bases lying between them. The CDR3 consists of 16 residues. In germline, CDR1 is SQVTM, CDR2 ANQGSEA. The CDR3 DNA sequence: TGCAGCGTTGGTAGGGTAGGGGACGGGGTAAAAGTTGAGCAGTTCTTC. Translating gives CSVGRVGDGVKVEQFF.

The chain links TRBV20-1 to TRBJ1-6; D gene uncertain. Germline V gene data show CDR1 as DFQATT and CDR2 as SNEGSKA (reference sequence). This CDR3 has 13 amino acids. Trimming pared 1 base from V and 6 bases from J, leaving 7 bases between. CDR3 coding DNA: TGCAGTGCTAGAGTCGGGTCTAATTCACCCCTCCACTTT. This codes for CSARVGSNSPLHF.

This clonotype was seen only a few times. The chain is built from TRBV2 and TRBJ2-2, with 7 bases lining up with TRBD2. This CDR3 spans 14 amino acids. CDR1 SNHLY and CDR2 FYNNEI come from the germline V gene. The V gene end was trimmed by 7 bases and the J gene end by 2 bases; junction bases not matched to a gene: 4. CDR3 DNA: TGTGCCAGCATGGCTAGCGGAAACACCGGGGAGCTGTTTTTT. Encoded protein: CASMASGNTGELFF. Filled out from reference TRBV2 and TRBJ2-2, the complete variable domain reads EPEVTQTPSHQVTQMGQEVILRCVPISNHLYFYWYRQILGQKVEFLVSFYNNEISEKSEIFDDQFSVERPDGSNFTLKIRSTKLEDSAMYFCASMASGNTGELFFGEGSRLTVL.

Only a few counts were recorded for this clonotype. This chain joins TRBV20-1 and TRBJ2-3, with D tentatively TRBD1 (5 bases). Trimming stripped 0 bases from V and 1 base from J, with 14 bases between. Per the germline V gene, CDR1 is DFQATT and CDR2 is SNEGSKA (reference sequence). The CDR3 spans 16 residues. The chain's CDR3 is CSARDQRGWGTDTQYF. The CDR3 DNA follows: TGCAGTGCTAGAGATCAAAGGGGCTGGGGCACAGATACGCAGTATTTT.

There are many counts of this clonotype. The V gene is TRBV3-1, the J gene TRBJ2-5; 8 bases agree with TRBD1. Germline lookup yields CDR1 LGHDT and CDR2 YNNKEL (reference sequence). V gave up 7 bases and J gave up 2 bases; unmatched junction bases: 6. The CDR3 contains 14 residues. The DNA for the CDR3 is TGTGCCAGCACCGCTGGGGACAGGCAAGAGACCCAGTACTTC. Translated: CASTAGDRQETQYF.

The chain couples TRBV21-1 to TRBJ2-7; the table's D call of TRBD1 was not tested on the DNA. TRBV21-1 corresponds to a pseudogene. CDR3 length: 14 residues. This chain's CDR3 is CASSKRFGGPMQYF. The CDR3 DNA follows: TGTGCCAGCAGCAAACGGTTTGGGGGGCCAATGCAGTACTTC.

In this sample, this clonotype turned up a few times. The chain has TRBV28 and TRBJ2-3; the match to TRBD2 covers 12 bases. CDR3 length: 16 amino acids. Germline-derived CDR1 and CDR2 are MDHEN and SYDVKM. V shed 4 bases and J 8 bases; nucleotides not matched to a gene: 10. The DNA of the CDR3 is TGTGCCAGCAGTTCCTGGTCGGCTAGCGGGAGGGGTACGCAGTATTTT. Encoded protein: CASSSWSASGRGTQYF.

The chain uses TRBV29-1 and TRBJ1-1, with D tentatively TRBD1 (6 bases). CDR3 length: 13 residues. Germline V CDR1 and CDR2: SQVTM, ANQGSEA. The ends were cut back, 5 bases at V and 4 bases at J, with 14 bases in the middle. The CDR3 bases are TGCAGCGTTCACGAGGGGGTGAGCACTGAAGCTTTCTTT. Translated, it gives CSVHEGVSTEAFF.

This clonotype was counted only a few times. J is TRBJ2-5 and V is TRBV20-1; 10 nucleotides align to TRBD2. The J segment lost 5 bases and the V segment lost 3 bases, leaving 9 bases of the junction unmatched. The CDR3 spans 15 residues. The germline V gene encodes CDR1 DFQATT and CDR2 SNEGSKA (reference sequence). The CDR3 coding sequence is TGCAGTGCTAGTTTAAGTCTAGCGGGAGATGAGACCCAGTACTTC. Translation: CSASLSLAGDETQYF.